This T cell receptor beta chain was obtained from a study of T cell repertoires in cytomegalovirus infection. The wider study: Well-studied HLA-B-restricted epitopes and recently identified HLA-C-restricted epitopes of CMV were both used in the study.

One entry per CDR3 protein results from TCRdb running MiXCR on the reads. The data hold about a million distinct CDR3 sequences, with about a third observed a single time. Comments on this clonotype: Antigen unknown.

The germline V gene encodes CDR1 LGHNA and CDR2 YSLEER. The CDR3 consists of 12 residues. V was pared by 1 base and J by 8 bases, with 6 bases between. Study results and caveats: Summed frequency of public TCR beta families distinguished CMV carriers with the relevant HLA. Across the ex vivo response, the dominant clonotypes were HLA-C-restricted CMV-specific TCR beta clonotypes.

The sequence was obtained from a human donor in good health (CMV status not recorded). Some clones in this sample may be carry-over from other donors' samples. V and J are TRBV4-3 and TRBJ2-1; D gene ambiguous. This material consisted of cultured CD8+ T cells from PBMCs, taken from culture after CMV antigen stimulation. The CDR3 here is CASSQVRDEQFF. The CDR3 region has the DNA TGCGCCAGCAGCCAAGTTCGGGATGAGCAGTTCTTC.